This TCR beta chain was obtained from a study of blood T cells in healthy people across ages. A word on this clonotype: Germline is not matched at one junction end, which may reflect a read error.

Next came a second PCR, run for about 7 to 12 cycles, which used a sample-barcoded 5' primer along with a J-beta primer mix. One entry per CDR3 protein results from TCRdb running MiXCR on the 5' RACE reads. The repertoire holds 800,000 to 950,000 distinct CDR3 sequences, almost 30% seen once, with about a tenth in the top ten. CDR3 size: 16 residues. Germline lookup yields CDR1 SGHRS and CDR2 YFSETQ. These sequences were also reported in another study, on T cells of mothers and their children.

J is TRBJ2-3 and V is TRBV5-1; 7 positions match TRBD1. The specimen sequenced was blood. The receptor was derived from a woman aged 40 to 49 in good health. CDR3 sequence (DNA): TGCGCCCGCAGCTTGGTTCGGGACAGTGGAGGAGATACGCAGTATTTT. This translates into CARSLVRDSGGDTQYF.